Below are 23 T cell receptor beta chains sequenced from a single sample in a study of blood T cells in healthy people across ages. The authors ran a second PCR of about 7 to 12 cycles using a sample-barcoded 5' primer and a J-beta primer mix. TCRdb re-analysed the 5' RACE reads in MiXCR, keeping a single row per CDR3 protein. The sample consists of about 650,000 distinct CDR3 sequences, about a third of them appearing once. The sample was blood. The receptor source for this set is a woman of 80 years or more in good health.

Only a few counts were recorded for this clonotype. The rearrangement links TRBV6-1 to TRBJ1-2, with a tentative D call TRBD1 (5 bases). V gave up 8 bases and J gave up 3 bases, with 13 bases separating them. Per the germline V gene, CDR1 is MNHNS and CDR2 is SASEGT. The CDR3 has 13 residues. The CDR3 DNA follows: TGTGCCAGCGCGAAGGGGATACACTATGGCTACACCTTC. Residues: CASAKGIHYGYTF.

Notes on this clonotype: Just one base apart from a much larger clone, this may be a read error. The chain is built from TRBV28 and TRBJ1-2; no clear D. The CDR3 has 14 amino acids. Germline loops: CDR1 MDHEN, CDR2 SYDVKM. DNA of the CDR3: TGTGCCACCGTACCGGGGTCTTTGGGCTATGGCCACACCTTC. It is translated as CATVPGSLGYGHTF.

This clonotype was seen repeatedly, ten times or more. The chain carries TRBV12-3 or TRBV12-4 and TRBJ1-6; D remains unclear. This CDR3 contains 15 residues. Trimming cost V 5 bases and J 4 bases, with 12 bases left between them. The DNA for the CDR3 is TGTGCCAGCAGTCTTCGGACGGCTTATAATTCACCCCTCCACTTT. It translates to CASSLRTAYNSPLHF.

This clonotype came up many times. The chain recombines TRBV2 with TRBJ2-5; 7 nucleotides agree with TRBD2. This CDR3 spans 14 amino acids. Germline-derived CDR1 and CDR2 are SNHLY and FYNNEI. Losses at the gene ends were 6 bases for V and 5 bases for J; bases not matched to a gene: 9. CDR3 loop: CASSSTPGRETQYF. DNA for the CDR3: TGTGCCAGCAGCTCCACACCCGGGAGGGAGACCCAGTACTTC.

This clonotype is a singleton in its sample. The chain employs TRBV19 and TRBJ1-1; 7 bases map to TRBD1. Germline-derived CDR1 and CDR2 are LNHDA and SQIVND (reference sequence). The CDR3 has 12 amino acids. V gave up 9 bases and J gave up 11 bases; unmatched junction bases: 12. The CDR3 region has the DNA TGTGCCAGCTGGAGGACAGGCGGTATGGCTTTCTTT. Its translation: CASWRTGGMAFF.

The chain combines TRBV6-2 or TRBV6-3 with TRBJ2-5, with TRBD1 identical over 8 bases. V lost 2 bases, J lost 3 bases, and 8 bases stayed unmatched. The CDR3 runs to 16 residues. Germline V CDR1 and CDR2: MNHEY, SVGEGT. CDR3 protein: CASSYARGHVEETQYF. CDR3 nucleotide sequence: TGTGCCAGCAGTTACGCCAGGGGGCATGTAGAAGAGACCCAGTACTTC.

V gene TRBV5-1 combines with J gene TRBJ1-6, with TRBD1 as a possible D gene (5 bases). From germline, CDR1 is SGHRS and CDR2 YFSETQ. This CDR3 comprises 13 residues. The V end was cut by 5 bases, the J end by 8 bases, with 11 bases between. The CDR3 spells CASRVRVDSPLHF. For the CDR3, the DNA is TGCGCCAGCAGAGTCAGGGTGGATTCACCCCTCCACTTT.

The chain is built from TRBV30 and TRBJ1-6; the D gene is possibly TRBD1 (5 bases). The CDR3 is 13 residues long. Trimming cost V 5 bases and J 1 base, with 6 bases left between them. Germline V gives CDR1 GTSNPN, CDR2 SVGIG (reference sequence). The CDR3 reads CAWGGSYNSPLHF. As DNA, the CDR3 is TGTGCCTGGGGGGGATCCTATAATTCACCCCTCCACTTT.

Comment on this clonotype: This may come from a read error, since a much larger clone is one base off. The V call is TRBV15, the J call TRBJ2-2; no clear D. The CDR3 runs 13 residues. Germline CDR1 is LNHNV and CDR2 is YYDKDF (reference sequence). In nucleotides, the CDR3 is TGTGCCACCAGGGGTCTGAACACCGAGGAGCTGTTTTTT. Protein: CATRGLNTEELFF.

The chain recombines TRBV9 with TRBJ1-6; D call uncertain. This CDR3 contains 14 residues. Trimming pared 3 bases from V and 7 bases from J, leaving 11 bases between. CDR1 is SGDLS and CDR2 is YYNGEE in the germline V gene. The CDR3 bases are TGTGCCAGCAGCGAGGGCCCAGACAATTCACCCCTCCACTTT. This encodes CASSEGPDNSPLHF.

V and J are TRBV12-3 or TRBV12-4 and TRBJ1-1; tentatively, D is TRBD1 (5 bases). There are 15 residues in the CDR3. V dropped 5 bases and J dropped 5 bases, with 18 bases sitting between them. The CDR3 here is CASSPRRGGGTEAFF. The CDR3 DNA is TGTGCCAGCAGTCCCCGGAGGGGTGGGGGTACTGAAGCTTTCTTT.

This clonotype was seen many times. This sequence joins TRBV20-1 and TRBJ1-1; TRBD1 is a possible D gene (5 bases). This CDR3 has 13 amino acids. The germline V and J ends were trimmed by 5 bases and 5 bases, with 15 bases remaining between them. CDR1 DFQATT and CDR2 SNEGSKA come from the germline V gene (reference sequence). This CDR3 reads CSAPQGVRTEAFF. The CDR3 DNA follows: TGCAGTGCTCCCCAAGGGGTAAGGACTGAAGCTTTCTTT.

Ten or more counts support this clonotype. V gene TRBV5-1 combines with J gene TRBJ2-7; 7 nucleotides match TRBD1. Germline loops: CDR1 SGHRS, CDR2 YFSETQ. The CDR3 extends over 15 amino acids. J gave up 4 bases and V 4 bases, and 11 bases lay outside the gene matches. CDR3 protein: CASSGQTGFAYEQYF. CDR3 coding DNA: TGCGCCAGCAGCGGGCAGACAGGGTTTGCGTACGAGCAGTACTTC.

The chain employs TRBV20-1 and TRBJ2-7; TRBD2 matches 12 bases. The germline V gene encodes CDR1 DFQATT and CDR2 SNEGSKA (reference sequence). Trimming took 3 bases from V and 3 from J; bases not matched to a gene: 3. The CDR3 is 14 amino acids. CDR3 DNA sequence: TGCAGTGCTAGTTCGACTAGCGGGAGCTACGAGCAGTACTTC. As protein: CSASSTSGSYEQYF.

This clonotype was recorded many times. This chain links TRBV10-3 with TRBJ2-3; TRBD1 aligns across 7 bases. The CDR3 contains 15 residues. The V and J ends lost 7 bases and 6 bases, in that order; junction bases with no gene match: 13. Germline assignment: CDR1 ENHRY and CDR2 SYGVKD. The DNA of the CDR3 is TGTGCCATCAAAGCATACTACAGGGGAGCGGATACGCAGTATTTT. It specifies CAIKAYYRGADTQYF.

This clonotype has at least ten counts. V gene TRBV10-3 combines with J gene TRBJ2-3; D might be TRBD2 (6 bases). CDR1 ENHRY and CDR2 SYGVKD come from the germline V gene. V was trimmed by 3 bases and J by 1 base, leaving 14 bases between them. This CDR3 has 16 amino acids. CDR3 sequence: CAISDPRRGRTDTQYF. The CDR3, as DNA: TGTGCCATCAGTGATCCACGGAGGGGCCGCACAGATACGCAGTATTTT.

This clonotype was observed a few times. V and J are TRBV2 and TRBJ2-4; D possibly matches TRBD1 or TRBD2 (5 bases each). TRBJ2-7 matches the DNA end more closely, so the J call is doubtful. The CDR3 runs 14 residues. Germline V gives CDR1 SNHLY, CDR2 FYNNEI. CDR3 coding DNA: TGTGCCAGCAGGGAGGTGAGGGGAATCTACGAGCAGTACTTC. Protein: CASREVRGIYEQYF.

This clonotype was recorded at least ten times. This sequence joins TRBV10-3 and TRBJ1-5, with a tentative D call TRBD1 (6 bases). The CDR3 runs to 15 residues. Germline V gene lookup returns CDR1 ENHRY and CDR2 SYGVKD. Trimming pared 10 bases from V and 0 bases from J, leaving 16 bases between. In DNA form, the CDR3 reads TGTGCCACCGAACAGGGCAGTGATAGCAATCAGCCCCAGCATTTT. It specifies CATEQGSDSNQPQHF.

The gene calls are TRBV20-1 and TRBJ2-1, with D uncertain. Trimming pared 0 bases from V and 0 bases from J, leaving 12 bases between. Germline CDR1 is DFQATT and CDR2 is SNEGSKA (reference sequence). The CDR3 spans 16 residues. The CDR3 region has the DNA TGCAGTGCTAGAGATAATAGACCCCTCTCCTACAATGAGCAGTTCTTC. Amino acid sequence: CSARDNRPLSYNEQFF.

The V and J genes are TRBV4-1 and TRBJ2-7, with D unresolved. V dropped 2 bases and J dropped 1 base, with 15 bases sitting between them. Looked up from germline, CDR1 is MGHRA and CDR2 is YSYEKL. CDR3 size: 16 residues. In DNA form, the CDR3 reads TGCGCCAGCAGCCAACCGACCGATATTGCTTCCTACGAGCAGTACTTC. Translating it yields CASSQPTDIASYEQYF.

Points on this clonotype: This may arise from a read error, as a much more abundant clone is one base away. The chain uses TRBV3-1 and TRBJ2-7; 8 bases are a match to TRBD2. CDR1 is LGHDT, CDR2 YNNKEL, per germline (reference sequence). The CDR3 runs 15 residues. Trimming removed 1 base from V and 10 bases from J; junction bases left unmatched: 12. CDR3 bases: TGTGCCAGCAGCCAAGTGCCGGGGGGGCGGGAGGCCCAGTACTTC. It translates to CASSQVPGGREAQYF.

Notes on this clonotype: A much larger clone lies one base from this, so it may be a read error. The chain has TRBV6-5 and TRBJ2-1, with 7 positions matching TRBD2. The CDR3 is 14 residues long. Germline-derived CDR1 and CDR2 are MNHEY and SVGAGI. The V and J ends lost 6 bases and 7 bases, in that order; junction bases with no gene match: 9. The CDR3 coding sequence is TGTGCCAGCAGGCGACGGGGGGTAGGTAATGAGCAGTTCTTC. Protein sequence: CASRRRGVGNEQFF.

This clonotype was seen many times. The rearrangement joins TRBV12-3 or TRBV12-4 to TRBJ2-3; D remains ambiguous. The CDR3 loop spans 15 amino acids. V lost 3 bases and J 0 bases, leaving 10 bases between the germline ends. The CDR3 DNA follows: TGTGCCAGCAGTTTCGGCAGCTCTAGCACAGATACGCAGTATTTT. This codes for CASSFGSSSTDTQYF.